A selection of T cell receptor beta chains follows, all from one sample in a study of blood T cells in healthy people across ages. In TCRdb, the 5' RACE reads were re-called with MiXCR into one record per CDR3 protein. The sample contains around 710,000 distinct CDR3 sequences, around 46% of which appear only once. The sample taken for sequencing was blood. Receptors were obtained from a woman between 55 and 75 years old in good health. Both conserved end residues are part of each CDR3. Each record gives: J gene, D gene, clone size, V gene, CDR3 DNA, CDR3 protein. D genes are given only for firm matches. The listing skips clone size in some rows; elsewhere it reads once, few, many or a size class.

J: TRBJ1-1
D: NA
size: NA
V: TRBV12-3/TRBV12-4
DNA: TGTGCCAGCGGTTTGACAGAGGTCGGTACTGAAGCTTTCTTT
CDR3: CASGLTEVGTEAFF

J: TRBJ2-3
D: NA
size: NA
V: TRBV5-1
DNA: TGCGCCAGCAGCTTGGCCCCAGGTGGAGGGGGAACAGATACGCAGTATTTT
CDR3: CASSLAPGGGGTDTQYF

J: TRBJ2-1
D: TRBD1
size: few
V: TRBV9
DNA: TGTGCCAGCAGCGTAGTCCCCGTACAGGGGGCTAAGGCCACTGAGCAGTTCTTC
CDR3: CASSVVPVQGAKATEQFF

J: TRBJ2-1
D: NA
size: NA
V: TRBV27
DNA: TGTGCCAGCAGTGCGGGGTACTCCTACAATGAGCAGTTCTTC
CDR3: CASSAGYSYNEQFF

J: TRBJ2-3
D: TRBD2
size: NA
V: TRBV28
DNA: TGTGCCAGCAGGGGGACGGGACTAGCTGACGCAGATACGCAGTATTTT
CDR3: CASRGTGLADADTQYF

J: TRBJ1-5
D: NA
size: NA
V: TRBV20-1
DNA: TGCAGTGCTAGAAGCGGGGGGCTCGGCAATCAGCCCCAGCATTTT
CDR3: CSARSGGLGNQPQHF

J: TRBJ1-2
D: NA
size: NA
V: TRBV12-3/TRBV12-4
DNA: TGTGCCAGCAGTTTATCTAGTCAGAGCTACACCTTC
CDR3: CASSLSSQSYTF

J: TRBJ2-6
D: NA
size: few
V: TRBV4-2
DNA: TGTGCCAGCAGTTCTAAGCTTATCCTTCTCTCTGGGGCCAACGTCCTGACTTTC
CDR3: CASSSKLILLSGANVLTF

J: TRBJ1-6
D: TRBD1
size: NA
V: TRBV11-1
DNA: TGTGCCAGCAGCAAACAGGGGGGCGCCGATTCACCCCTCCACTTT
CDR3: CASSKQGGADSPLHF

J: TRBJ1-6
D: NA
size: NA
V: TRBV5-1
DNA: TGCGCCAGCAGCTTGGTTGCAGGGGAAGGTTCACCCCTCCACTTT
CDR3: CASSLVAGEGSPLHF

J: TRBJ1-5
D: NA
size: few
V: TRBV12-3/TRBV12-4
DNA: TGTGCCAGCAGTTCCGGGACGCACTATCAGCCCCAGCATTTT
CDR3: CASSSGTHYQPQHF

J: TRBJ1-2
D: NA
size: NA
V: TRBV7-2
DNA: TGTGCCAGCAGCACCCCCAGAGGAGGCCCTTTCTATGGCTACACCTTC
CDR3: CASSTPRGGPFYGYTF

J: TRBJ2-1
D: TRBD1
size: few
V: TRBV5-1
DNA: TGCGCCAGCAGCAACCGGGACAGGGACTACAATGAGCAGTTCTTC
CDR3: CASSNRDRDYNEQFF

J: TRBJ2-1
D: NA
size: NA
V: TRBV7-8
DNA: TGTGCCAGCAGCTTAGGAGGGGGGGCCCTAAATGAGCAGTTCTTC
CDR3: CASSLGGGALNEQFF

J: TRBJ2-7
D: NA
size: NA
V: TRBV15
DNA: TGTGCCACCAGCCTGGGGGTCGGCGAGCAGTACTTC
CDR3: CATSLGVGEQYF

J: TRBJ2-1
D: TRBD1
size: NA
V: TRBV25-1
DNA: TGTGCCAGCAGTGATAATTCCGGGACAGGGGGCGGGGAGCAGTTCTTC
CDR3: CASSDNSGTGGGEQFF

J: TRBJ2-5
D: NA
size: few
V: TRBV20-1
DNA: TGCAGTGCTAGTTCGGGGGCTGGAGACCAAGAGACCCAGTACTTC
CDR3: CSASSGAGDQETQYF

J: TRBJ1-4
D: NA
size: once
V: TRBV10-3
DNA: TGTGCCATCAGTGGTCGAAATAATGAAAAACTGTTTTTT
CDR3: CAISGRNNEKLFF

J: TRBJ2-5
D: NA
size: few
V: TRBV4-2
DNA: TGTGCCAGCAGCCAAGAATTAGAGGGGGGGCGTAAGACCCAGTACTTC
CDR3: CASSQELEGGRKTQYF

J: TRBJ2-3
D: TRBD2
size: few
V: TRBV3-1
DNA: TGTGCCAGCAGCCACGGCGGGGGGAGCGCAGATACGCAGTATTTT
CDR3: CASSHGGGSADTQYF

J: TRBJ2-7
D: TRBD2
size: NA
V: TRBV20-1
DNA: TGCAGTGCTGGGGACTATTCTGAGCAGTACTTC
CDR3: CSAGDYSEQYF

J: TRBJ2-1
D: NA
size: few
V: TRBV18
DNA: TGTGCCAGCTCACCAGGCCGGGGGACCCAAAATGAGCAGTTCTTC
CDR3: CASSPGRGTQNEQFF

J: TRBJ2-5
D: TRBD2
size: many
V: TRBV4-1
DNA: TGCGCCAGCACTGCGGGAGGCGCGGAGACCCAGTACTTC
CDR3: CASTAGGAETQYF

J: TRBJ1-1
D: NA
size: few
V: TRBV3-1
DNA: TGTGCCAGCAGCCTAGAACCAGTCCGGGAAGCTTTCTTT
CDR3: CASSLEPVREAFF

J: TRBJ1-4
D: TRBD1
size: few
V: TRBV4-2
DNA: TGTGCCAGCAGCCTTAAAAGTACAGGGGGGCCAACTAATGAAAAACTGTTTTTT
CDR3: CASSLKSTGGPTNEKLFF

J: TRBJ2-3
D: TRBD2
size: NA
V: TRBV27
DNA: TGTGCCAGCAGTCGGGGGGGTAATACGCAGTATTTT
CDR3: CASSRGGNTQYF

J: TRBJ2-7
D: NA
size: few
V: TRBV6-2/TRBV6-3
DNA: TGTGCCAGCAGTTACTATCTAGCCTCCGAGCAGTACTTC
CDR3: CASSYYLASEQYF

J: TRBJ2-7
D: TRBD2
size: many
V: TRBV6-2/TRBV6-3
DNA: TGTGCCAGCAGTTACGGCGGGAGCGAGCCCTACGAGCAGTACTTC
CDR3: CASSYGGSEPYEQYF

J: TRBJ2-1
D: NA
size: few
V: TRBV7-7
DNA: TGTGCTAGCAGCCCTGGACACTACAATGAGCAGTTCTTC
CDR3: CASSPGHYNEQFF

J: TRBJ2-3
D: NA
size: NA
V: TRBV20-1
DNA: TGCAGTGCTAGTCGGACGGAACTTATGGCAGATACGCAGTATTTT
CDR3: CSASRTELMADTQYF

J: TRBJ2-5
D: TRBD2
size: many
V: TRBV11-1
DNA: TGTGCCAGCAGCTCGTCGTGGCCAGCGGGGGAGCACGGGACCCAGTACTTC
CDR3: CASSSSWPAGEHGTQYF

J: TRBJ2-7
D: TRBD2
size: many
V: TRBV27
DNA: TGTGCCAGCAGCGCCGGGGGGAGCTACGAGCAGTACTTC
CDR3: CASSAGGSYEQYF

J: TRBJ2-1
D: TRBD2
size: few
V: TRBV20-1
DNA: TGCAGTGCCAACACCGGGACTAGCGGGAGAAATGAGCAGTTCTTC
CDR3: CSANTGTSGRNEQFF

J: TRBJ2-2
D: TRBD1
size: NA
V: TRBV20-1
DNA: TGCAGTGCTAGAAACAGGGGCTACACCGAGGAGCTGTTTTTT
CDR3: CSARNRGYTEELFF

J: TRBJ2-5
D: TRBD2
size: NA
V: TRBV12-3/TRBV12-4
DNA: TGTGCCAGCAGTCCAACTAGCGGGGGGCCGTCAGAGACCCAGTACTTC
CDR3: CASSPTSGGPSETQYF

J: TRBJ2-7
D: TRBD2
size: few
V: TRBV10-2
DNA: TGCGCCAGCAGTGAGTCGAGAGGGCGGGGGACCTCCTACAATGAGCAGTACTTC
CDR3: CASSESRGRGTSYNEQYF

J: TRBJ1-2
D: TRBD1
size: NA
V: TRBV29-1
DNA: TGCAGCGTGGGGGGGGAGACAGGGCAGTTTAACTATGGCTACACCTTC
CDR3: CSVGGETGQFNYGYTF

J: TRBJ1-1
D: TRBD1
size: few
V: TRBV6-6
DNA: TGTGCCAGCAGTTACTCACAGGGGGTTCTTGACACTGAAGCTTTCTTT
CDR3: CASSYSQGVLDTEAFF

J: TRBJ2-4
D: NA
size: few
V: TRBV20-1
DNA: TGCAGTGCTAGGGCCGCCGCAGGCAAAAACATTCAGTACTTC
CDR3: CSARAAAGKNIQYF

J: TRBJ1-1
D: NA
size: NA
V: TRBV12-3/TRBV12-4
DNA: TGTGCCAGCAGTGAAACAGGGTCGGGCACTGAAGCTTTCTTT
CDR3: CASSETGSGTEAFF

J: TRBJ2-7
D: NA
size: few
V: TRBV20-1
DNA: TGCAGTGCTAGAGGGGGTGGAGGGGGACACGAGCAGTACTTC
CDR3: CSARGGGGGHEQYF

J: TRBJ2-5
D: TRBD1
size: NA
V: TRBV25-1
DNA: TGTGCCAGCAGTCCTTCGGACAGGGGCCGGGAGACCCGGTACTTC
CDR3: CASSPSDRGRETRYF

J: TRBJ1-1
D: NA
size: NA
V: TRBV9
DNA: TGTGCCAGCAGCGAGCAGGGTTCGCGGGTGTACGGGAACACTGAAGCTTTCTTT
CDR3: CASSEQGSRVYGNTEAFF

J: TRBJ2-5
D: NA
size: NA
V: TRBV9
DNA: TGTGCCAGCAGCGTAGGCTTCGGGGCTAGCGCCCGACAAGAGACCCAGTACTTC
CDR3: CASSVGFGASARQETQYF

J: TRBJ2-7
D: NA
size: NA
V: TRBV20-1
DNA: TGCAGTGCTAGAGTACGTAGCTCCTACAATGAGCAGTACTTC
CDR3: CSARVRSSYNEQYF

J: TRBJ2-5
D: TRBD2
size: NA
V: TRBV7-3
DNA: TGTGCCAGCAGCTTAACGGGGGGACTAGCGAAAAATGAGCAGTACTTC
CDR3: CASSLTGGLAKNEQYF

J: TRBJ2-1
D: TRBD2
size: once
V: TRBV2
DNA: TGTGCCAGCAGAGTAGCGGGAGCGATCTACAATGAGCAGTTCTTC
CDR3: CASRVAGAIYNEQFF

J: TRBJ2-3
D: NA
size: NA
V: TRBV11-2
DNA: TGTGCCAGCAGCACCAGGCCCCATCGGGGTACAGATACGCAGTATTTT
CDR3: CASSTRPHRGTDTQYF

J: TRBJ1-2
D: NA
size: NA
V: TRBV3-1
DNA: TGTGCCAGCAGCCGGAGGGACACCGGGGGCTACACCTTC
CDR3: CASSRRDTGGYTF

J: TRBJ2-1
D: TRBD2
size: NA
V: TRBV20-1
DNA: TGCAGTGCTAGACGACGGGCTAGCGGCCCTTCTGGGCAGTTCTTC
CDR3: CSARRRASGPSGQFF

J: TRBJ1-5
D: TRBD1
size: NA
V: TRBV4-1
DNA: TGCGCCAGCAGCCCGGACAGGGTTTCAATTCAGCCCCAGCATTTT
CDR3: CASSPDRVSIQPQHF

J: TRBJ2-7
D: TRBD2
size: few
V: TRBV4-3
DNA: TGCGCCAGCAGCCATTATATCTCCGGGACTAGGGTCTACGAGCAGTACTTC
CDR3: CASSHYISGTRVYEQYF